This T cell receptor beta chain was sequenced during a study of beta chain features in type 1 diabetes (dated by TCRdb to the late 2010s). Background on the whole study: Mean age, gender distribution, total cell number and subset yield did not differ between patients and healthy donors. A total of under 140,000,000 sorted cells were examined across all samples, and the number of cells per subset was strongly correlated with RNA yield. In the study, TCRB repertoires of sorted circulating CD4+ T cell subsets from recently diagnosed type 1 diabetes patients were compared with those of matched healthy donors. Naive and central memory subsets were obtained from all 30 or so donors, but regulatory and stem cell-like memory subsets were isolated from only 8 patients and roughly eight healthy donors.

The High Capacity cDNA Reverse Transcription Kit was used to reverse transcribe all of the isolated RNA, meaning that expressed TCRB transcripts were what got sequenced. Deep immunoSEQ sequencing was performed on naive, central memory and regulatory T cell samples, with an average of around 3.5 million total reads per sample. Sorted cells were lysed in RLT buffer and RNA was extracted with DNase-treated RNeasy Micro or Mini kits, depending on cell number. Each cell subset was processed on its own to prevent cross-contamination, while patient and healthy donor samples were processed together. TCRB sequences were amplified from cDNA with the immunoSEQ multiplex PCR, producing 87-bp fragments spanning the CDR3 region. Sequencing of the amplicons was done on the Illumina HiSeq platform. In the paper's pipeline: Synthetic template baselines were used to correct PCR bias computationally, reads within Hamming distance 2 were collapsed together, and singletons that could not be merged were discarded. Reads were aligned to IMGT to assign V, D and J genes, CDR3 length, and insertions or deletions at six rearrangement sites. Within each subset, clonotype counts were normalized to sorted cell number, and only after that were true diversity and Gini coefficients computed with the tcR R package. The overlap coefficient, calculated on TCRB nucleotide sequences, was used to quantify repertoire sharing. The table comes from immuneACCESS by way of TCRdb, which keeps in-frame sequences with V and J called. Part of the clones is missing from these tables; in studies checked, under half for an unresolved V gene and the rest for unknown reasons. Clonal size and the V and J genes are those of that table, whereas D and trimming came from the DNA. This sample comprises some 150,000 clones, approximately 8.7% of them detected only once. Jointly, the top ten make up around 0.7% of the sample.

Worth noting for this clone: The antigen it binds to is not known. Base qualities were left out, and no much larger clone turns up one base away.

Study-wide conclusions, independent of this receptor: Sequencing cDNA rather than genomic DNA could over-represent highly expressing activated cells, although activation and CD3 levels did not differ between groups. PCR may preferentially amplify shorter templates, but because patient and control samples were amplified and corrected together, any resulting skew would affect both groups equally. Only small numbers of individuals were included in the HLA sub-analyses, which left unresolved whether HLA type had any influence on TCRB rearrangement. At VDJ recombination sites, patients with type 1 diabetes made fewer insertions and deleted more nucleotides, a pattern implying thymic rearrangement abnormalities. A moderate but significant shortening of TCRB CDR3 length was observed in type 1 diabetes patients in all four CD4+ subsets. Naive, central memory and regulatory TCRB repertoires appeared more similar among patients than among healthy donors.

Trimming costs V 2 bases and J 0 bases, and their ends lie 14 bases apart. The cysteine opens and the phenylalanine closes a CDR3 of 16 amino acids. Only CDR3 DNA is held: 48 bases, read in frame from base 1. The germline V gene sets CDR1 to SNHLY and CDR2 to FYNNEI. Each donor gave one peripheral blood draw, approximately 100 mL on average, collected into heparinised tubes. Naive, central memory, regulatory and stem cell-like memory CD4+ T cells were sorted on a BD FACSAria II using a panel including CD45RO, CCR7, CD25, CD127, CD95 and CD27. A purity above 95% was achieved for all sorted populations. PBMCs were separated immediately by Lymphoprep density gradient centrifugation and were stained directly, without being cultured. So that batch effects would be minimized, each experiment stained and sorted samples in pairs, pairing one healthy donor with one patient.

This TCR came from a woman in her 30s with type 1 diabetes. Sequencing input: central memory CD4+ T cells from blood. The rearranged segments are TRBV2 and TRBJ2-7, and possibly TRBD2, on 7 matching bases. The CDR3 protein is CASSESAGAFSYEQYF. The nucleotides read TGTGCCAGCAGTGAATCCGCGGGGGCTTTCTCCTACGAGCAGTACTTC. Full variable domain (CDR3 extended with the reference TRBV2 and TRBJ2-7 proteins): EPEVTQTPSHQVTQMGQEVILRCVPISNHLYFYWYRQILGQKVEFLVSFYNNEISEKSEIFDDQFSVERPDGSNFTLKIRSTKLEDSAMYFCASSESAGAFSYEQYFGPGTRLTVT.